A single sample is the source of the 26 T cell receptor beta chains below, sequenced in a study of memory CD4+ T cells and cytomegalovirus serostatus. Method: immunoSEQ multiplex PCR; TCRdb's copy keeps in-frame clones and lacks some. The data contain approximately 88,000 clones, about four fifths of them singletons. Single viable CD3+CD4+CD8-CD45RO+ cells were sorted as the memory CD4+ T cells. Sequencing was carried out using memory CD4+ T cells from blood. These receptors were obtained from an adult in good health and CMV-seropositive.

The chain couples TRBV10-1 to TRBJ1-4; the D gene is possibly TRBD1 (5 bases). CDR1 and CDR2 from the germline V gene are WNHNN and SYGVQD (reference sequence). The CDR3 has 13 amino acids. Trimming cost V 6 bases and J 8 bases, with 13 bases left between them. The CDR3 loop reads CASSRGTGEKLFF. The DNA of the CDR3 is TGCGCCAGCAGCCGGGGGACTGGGGAAAAACTGTTTTTT.

This CDR3 is CASSIGYRALGYTF. CDR3 DNA sequence: TGTGCCAGTAGTATAGGGTACAGGGCTCTCGGCTACACCTTC. The V and J genes are TRBV19 and TRBJ1-2, with a tentative D call TRBD1 (6 bases). V was pared by 1 base and J by 8 bases, with 14 bases between. Germline values: CDR1 LNHDA, CDR2 SQIVND (reference sequence). This CDR3 contains 14 residues.

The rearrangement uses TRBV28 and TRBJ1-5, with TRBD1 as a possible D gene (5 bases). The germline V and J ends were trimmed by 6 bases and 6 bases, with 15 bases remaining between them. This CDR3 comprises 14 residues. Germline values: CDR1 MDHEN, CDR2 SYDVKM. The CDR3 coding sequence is TGTGCCAGCAGCCTGGGACTTGGGGGTCAGCCCCAGCATTTT. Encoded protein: CASSLGLGGQPQHF.

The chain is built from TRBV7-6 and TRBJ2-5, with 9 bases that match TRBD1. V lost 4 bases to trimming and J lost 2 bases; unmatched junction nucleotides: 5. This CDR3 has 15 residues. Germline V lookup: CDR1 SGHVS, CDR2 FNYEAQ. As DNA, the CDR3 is TGTGCCAGCAGCTCGGGACAGGGATTTCAAGAGACCCAGTACTTC. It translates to CASSSGQGFQETQYF.

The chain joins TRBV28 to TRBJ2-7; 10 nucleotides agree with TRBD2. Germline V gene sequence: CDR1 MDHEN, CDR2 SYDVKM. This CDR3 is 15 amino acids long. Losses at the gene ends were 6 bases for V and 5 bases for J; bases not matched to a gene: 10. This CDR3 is CASRLPLAGANEQYF. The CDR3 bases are TGTGCCAGCAGGCTTCCCCTAGCGGGAGCTAACGAGCAGTACTTC.

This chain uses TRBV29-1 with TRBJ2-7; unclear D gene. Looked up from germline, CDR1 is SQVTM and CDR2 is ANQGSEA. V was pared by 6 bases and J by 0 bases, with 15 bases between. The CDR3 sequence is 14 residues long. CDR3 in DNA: TGCAGCGTCTTAACCGTGGGCGGCTCCTACGAGCAGTACTTC. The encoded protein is CSVLTVGGSYEQYF.

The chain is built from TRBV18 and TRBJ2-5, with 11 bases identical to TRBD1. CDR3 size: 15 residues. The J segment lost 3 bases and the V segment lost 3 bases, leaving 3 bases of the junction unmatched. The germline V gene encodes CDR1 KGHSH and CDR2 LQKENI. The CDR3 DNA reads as TGTGCCAGCTCACCCAGGACAGGGGGCGAAGAGACCCAGTACTTC. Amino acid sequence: CASSPRTGGEETQYF.

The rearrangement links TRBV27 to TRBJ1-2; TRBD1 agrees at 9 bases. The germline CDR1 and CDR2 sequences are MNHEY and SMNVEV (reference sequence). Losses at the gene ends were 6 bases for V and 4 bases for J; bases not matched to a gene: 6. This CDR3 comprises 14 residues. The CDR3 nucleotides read TGTGCCAGCAGAGGACAGGGGAGATCCTATGGCTACACCTTC. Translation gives CASRGQGRSYGYTF.

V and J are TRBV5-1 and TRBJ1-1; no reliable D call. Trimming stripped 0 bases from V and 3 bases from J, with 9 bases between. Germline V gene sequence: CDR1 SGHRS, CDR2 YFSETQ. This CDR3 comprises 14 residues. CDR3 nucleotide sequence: TGCGCCAGCAGCTTGGGTGACGGTTACACTGAAGCTTTCTTT. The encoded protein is CASSLGDGYTEAFF.

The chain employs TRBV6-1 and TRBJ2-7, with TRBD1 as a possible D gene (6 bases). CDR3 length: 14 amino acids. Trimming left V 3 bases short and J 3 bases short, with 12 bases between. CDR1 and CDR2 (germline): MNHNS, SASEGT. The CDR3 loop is CASSDPGHIYEQYF. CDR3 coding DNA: TGTGCCAGCAGTGACCCGGGACACATCTACGAGCAGTACTTC.

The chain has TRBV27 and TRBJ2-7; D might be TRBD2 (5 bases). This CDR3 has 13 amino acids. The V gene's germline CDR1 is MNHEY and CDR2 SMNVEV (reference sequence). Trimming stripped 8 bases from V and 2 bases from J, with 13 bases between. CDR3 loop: CASGGRAAYEQYF. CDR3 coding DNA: TGTGCCAGCGGTGGGCGGGCAGCCTACGAGCAGTACTTC.

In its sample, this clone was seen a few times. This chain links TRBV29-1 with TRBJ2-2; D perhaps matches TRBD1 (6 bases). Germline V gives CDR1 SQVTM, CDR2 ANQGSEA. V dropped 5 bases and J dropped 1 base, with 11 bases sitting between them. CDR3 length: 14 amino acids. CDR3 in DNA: TGCAGCGTTATGGACAGAATGAACACCGGGGAGCTGTTTTTT. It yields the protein CSVMDRMNTGELFF.

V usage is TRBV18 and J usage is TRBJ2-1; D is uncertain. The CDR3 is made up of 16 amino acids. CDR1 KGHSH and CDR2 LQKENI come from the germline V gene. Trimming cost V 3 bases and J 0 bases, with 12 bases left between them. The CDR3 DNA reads TGTGCCAGCTCACCCCCCGCCGCAAGCTCCTACAATGAGCAGTTCTTC. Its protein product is CASSPPAASSYNEQFF. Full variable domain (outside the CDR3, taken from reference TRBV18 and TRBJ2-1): NAGVMQNPRHLVRRRGQEARLRCSPMKGHSHVYWYRQLPEEGLKFMVYLQKENIIDESGMPKERFSAEFPKEGPSILRIQQVVRGDSAAYFCASSPPAASSYNEQFFGPGTRLTVL.

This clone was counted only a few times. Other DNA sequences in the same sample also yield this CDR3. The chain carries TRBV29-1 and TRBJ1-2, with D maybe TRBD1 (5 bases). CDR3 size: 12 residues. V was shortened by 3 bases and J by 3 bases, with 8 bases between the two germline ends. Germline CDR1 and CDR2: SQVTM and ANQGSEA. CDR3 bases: TGCAGCGTTGACCAGGGCGACTATGGCTACACCTTC. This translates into CSVDQGDYGYTF.

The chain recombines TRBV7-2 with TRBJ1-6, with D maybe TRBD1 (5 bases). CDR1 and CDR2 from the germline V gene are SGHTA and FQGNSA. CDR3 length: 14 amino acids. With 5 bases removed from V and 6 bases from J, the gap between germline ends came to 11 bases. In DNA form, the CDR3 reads TGTGCCAGCAGCACCGACAGTAGTAATTCACCCCTCCACTTT. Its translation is CASSTDSSNSPLHF.

CDR3 sequence (DNA): TGTGCCAGTAGTATCCGAACGACAGGGAACACTGAAGCTTTCTTT. Protein: CASSIRTTGNTEAFF. The chain has TRBV19 and TRBJ1-1; D is possibly TRBD1 (6 bases). V was trimmed by 3 bases and J by 1 base, leaving 12 bases between them. CDR1 is LNHDA, CDR2 SQIVND, per germline (reference sequence). This CDR3 is 15 amino acids long. Full variable domain (rest looked up from reference TRBV19 and TRBJ1-1): DGGITQSPKYLFRKEGQNVTLSCEQNLNHDAMYWYRQDPGQGLRLIYYSQIVNDFQKGDIAEGYSVSREKKESFPLTVTSAQKNPTAFYLCASSIRTTGNTEAFFGQGTRLTVV.

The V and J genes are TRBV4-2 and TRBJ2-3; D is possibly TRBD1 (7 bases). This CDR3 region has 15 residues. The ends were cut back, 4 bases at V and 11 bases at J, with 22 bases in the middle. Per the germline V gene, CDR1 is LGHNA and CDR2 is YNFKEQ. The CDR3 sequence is CASSPAGQRAAQQYF. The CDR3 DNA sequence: TGTGCCAGCAGCCCTGCGGGACAGCGGGCGGCCCAGCAGTATTTT.

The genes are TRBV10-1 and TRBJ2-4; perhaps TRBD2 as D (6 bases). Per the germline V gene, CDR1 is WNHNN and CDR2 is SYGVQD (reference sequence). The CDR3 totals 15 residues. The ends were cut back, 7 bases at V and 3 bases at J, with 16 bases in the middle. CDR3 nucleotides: TGCGCCAGCAAGGCGCGGGACCCCCACAAAAACATTCAGTACTTC. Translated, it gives CASKARDPHKNIQYF.

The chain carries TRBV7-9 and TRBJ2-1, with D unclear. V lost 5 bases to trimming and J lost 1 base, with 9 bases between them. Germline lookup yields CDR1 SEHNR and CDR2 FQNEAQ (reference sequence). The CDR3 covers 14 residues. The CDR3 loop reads CASSPPPSYNEQFF. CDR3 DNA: TGTGCCAGCAGCCCCCCGCCTTCCTACAATGAGCAGTTCTTC.

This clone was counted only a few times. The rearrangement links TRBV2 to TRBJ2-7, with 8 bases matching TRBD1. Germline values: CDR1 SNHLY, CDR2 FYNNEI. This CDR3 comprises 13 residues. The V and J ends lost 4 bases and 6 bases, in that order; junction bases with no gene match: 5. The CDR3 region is CASSGQGIVEQYF. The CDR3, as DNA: TGTGCCAGCAGTGGACAGGGGATAGTCGAGCAGTACTTC.

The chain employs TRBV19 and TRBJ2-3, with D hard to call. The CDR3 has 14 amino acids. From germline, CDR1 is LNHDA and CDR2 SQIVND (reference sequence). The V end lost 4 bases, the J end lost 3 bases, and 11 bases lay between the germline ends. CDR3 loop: CASSTPRETDTQYF. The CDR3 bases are TGTGCCAGTAGTACCCCTAGGGAAACAGATACGCAGTATTTT.

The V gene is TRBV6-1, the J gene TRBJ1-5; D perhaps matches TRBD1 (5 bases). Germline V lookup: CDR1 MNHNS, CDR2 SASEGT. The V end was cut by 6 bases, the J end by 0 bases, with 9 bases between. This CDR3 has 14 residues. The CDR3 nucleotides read TGTGCCAGCAGATACAGGATTAGCAATCAGCCCCAGCATTTT. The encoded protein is CASRYRISNQPQHF.

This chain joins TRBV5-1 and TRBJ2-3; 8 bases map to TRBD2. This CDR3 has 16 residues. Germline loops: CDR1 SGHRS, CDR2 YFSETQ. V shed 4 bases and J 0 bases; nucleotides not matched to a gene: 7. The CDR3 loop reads CASSPLAETSTDTQYF. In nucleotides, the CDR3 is TGCGCCAGCAGCCCACTAGCGGAAACTAGCACAGATACGCAGTATTTT.

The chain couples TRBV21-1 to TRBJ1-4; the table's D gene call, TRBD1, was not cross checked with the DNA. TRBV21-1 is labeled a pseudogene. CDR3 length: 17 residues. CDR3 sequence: CASSKTRDRERGEKLFF. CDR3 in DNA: TGTGCCAGCAGCAAGACCCGGGACAGGGAGAGGGGTGAAAAACTGTTTTTT.

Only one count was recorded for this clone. DNA for the CDR3: TGTGCCAGCAGCTTTACAGTCCCCGAAGCTTTCTTT. Its translation: CASSFTVPEAFF. The chain has TRBV7-9 and TRBJ1-1; D is unclear. V lost 3 bases and J 8 bases, leaving 10 bases between the germline ends. Looked up from germline, CDR1 is SEHNR and CDR2 is FQNEAQ (reference sequence). The CDR3 is 12 residues long.

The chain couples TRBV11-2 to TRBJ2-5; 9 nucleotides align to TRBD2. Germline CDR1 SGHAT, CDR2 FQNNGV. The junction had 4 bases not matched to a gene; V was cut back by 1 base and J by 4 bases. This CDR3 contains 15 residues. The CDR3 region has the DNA TGTGCCAGCAGCTTAGTTTTTAGCGGGAGAGAGACCCAGTACTTC. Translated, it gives CASSLVFSGRETQYF. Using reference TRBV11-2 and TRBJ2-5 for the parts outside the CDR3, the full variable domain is EAGVAQSPRYKIIEKRQSVAFWCNPISGHATLYWYQQILGQGPKLLIQFQNNGVVDDSQLPKDRFSAERLKGVDSTLKIQPAKLEDSAVYLCASSLVFSGRETQYFGPGTRLLVL.